Listed here are 5 T cell receptor beta chains from one sample, sequenced in a study of post-analysis software for immune sequencing data. Notes on the study in general: TRBV segments more frequent in patients than in controls numbered a few and included TRBV5-6, TRBV5-1 and TRBV20-1.

Each TCR beta cDNA library carried unique molecular identifiers. TCRdb re-derived calls from the PCR reads in MiXCR, one entry per CDR3 protein. The sample yields roughly 800,000 distinct CDR3 sequences, around 45% seen once. No antigens are known for them. Material: blood. The receptors here all came from a girl aged 5 to 17 with multiple sclerosis.

There are a few counts of this clonotype. The CDR3 protein is CASSRGQLETQYF. CDR3 sequence (DNA): TGTGCCAGCAGTCGGGGACAATTGGAGACCCAGTACTTC. The J gene is TRBJ2-5, the V gene TRBV27, with D possibly matching TRBD1 (6 bases). Between the trimmed V and J ends, which lost 5 bases and 5 bases, there was a span of 12 bases. The length of the CDR3 is 13 residues. The germline V gene encodes CDR1 MNHEY and CDR2 SMNVEV (reference sequence).

This clonotype was recorded only once. The rearrangement uses TRBV4-1 and TRBJ1-1; perhaps TRBD1 as D (6 bases). V lost 1 base to trimming and J lost 4 bases, with 13 bases between them. The germline V gene encodes CDR1 MGHRA and CDR2 YSYEKL. The CDR3 consists of 15 residues. The CDR3 protein is CASSQGARGPTEAFF. The CDR3 DNA reads TGCGCCAGCAGCCAAGGCGCCAGGGGCCCCACTGAAGCTTTCTTT.

This clonotype has more than one count but fewer than ten. The chain links TRBV18 to TRBJ2-5; D gene ambiguous. Per germline, CDR1 KGHSH and CDR2 LQKENI. Trimming removed 2 bases from V and 1 base from J, with 11 bases in between. This CDR3 has 15 residues. The CDR3 DNA reads TGTGCCAGCTCACCAGGGGTAACGGCCCAAGAGACCCAGTACTTC. This sequence encodes CASSPGVTAQETQYF.

This chain links TRBV29-1 with TRBJ2-7; the D gene is possibly TRBD2 (6 bases). Germline V gives CDR1 SQVTM, CDR2 ANQGSEA. V was pared by 6 bases and J by 2 bases, with 14 bases between. The CDR3 spans 13 residues. CDR3 sequence (DNA): TGCAGCGTCGCAACCCCTAGCGCCTACGAGCAGTACTTC. Translating gives CSVATPSAYEQYF.

J is TRBJ2-5 and V is TRBV20-1; 11 bases line up with TRBD2. Germline loops: CDR1 DFQATT, CDR2 SNEGSKA (reference sequence). Trimming removed 8 bases from V and 4 bases from J; junction bases left unmatched: 9. CDR3 length: 14 residues. The CDR3 DNA is TGCAGTACAACGACTAGCGGGGTATTAGAGACCCAGTACTTC. Its protein is CSTTTSGVLETQYF.